This TCR beta chain was profiled in a study of vaccination and CD4 T cells after COVID-19. Study in general: Convalescent donors: six male, four female; seven Caucasian, two Asian, one multiracial, two Hispanic. Study-wide results and caveats: Convalescent patients' vaccine-specific clones were spike mono-reactive in 304 of 307 cases. For SARS-CoV-2-reactive clonotypes, the median went from 21 to 38, a nonsignificant increase.

A word on this clonotype: Antigen: not known.

Treatment: approximately 10-day PBMC culture with coronavirus spike peptide pools or control peptides (ViraFEST assay). Cultured CD4+ T cells had their DNA profiled by the Oncomine TCR Beta short-read assay. TCRdb reanalysed the PCR reads using MiXCR and keeps one entry per CDR3 protein. The data contain approximately 21,000 distinct CDR3 sequences, roughly two fifths of them singletons. The length of the CDR3 is 15 residues. The germline V and J ends were trimmed by 0 bases and 4 bases, with 12 bases remaining between them. Germline loops: CDR1 MNHEY, CDR2 SVGAGI. The TCR was taken from a human donor who had recovered from COVID-19. Material: CD4+ T cells from blood, cultured in vitro, obtained before SARS-CoV-2 vaccination. The genes are TRBV6-5 and TRBJ1-2; D not certain. Here the CDR3 reads CASSYSVDSPYGYTF. DNA for the CDR3: TGTGCCAGCAGTTACTCTGTCGACTCCCCCTATGGCTACACCTTC.